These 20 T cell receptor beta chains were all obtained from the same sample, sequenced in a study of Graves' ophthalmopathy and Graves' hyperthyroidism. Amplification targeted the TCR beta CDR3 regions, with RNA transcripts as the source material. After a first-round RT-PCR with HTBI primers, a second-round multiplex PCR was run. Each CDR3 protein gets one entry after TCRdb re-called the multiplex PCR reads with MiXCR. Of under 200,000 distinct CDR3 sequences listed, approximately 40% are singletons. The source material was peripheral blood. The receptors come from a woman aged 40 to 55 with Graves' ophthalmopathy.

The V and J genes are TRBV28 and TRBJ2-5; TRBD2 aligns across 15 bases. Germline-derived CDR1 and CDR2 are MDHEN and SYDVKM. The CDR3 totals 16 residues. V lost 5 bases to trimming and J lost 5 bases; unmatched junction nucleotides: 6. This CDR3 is CASSAGLAGGHETQYF. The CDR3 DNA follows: TGTGCCAGCAGTGCCGGACTAGCGGGAGGGCACGAGACCCAGTACTTC.

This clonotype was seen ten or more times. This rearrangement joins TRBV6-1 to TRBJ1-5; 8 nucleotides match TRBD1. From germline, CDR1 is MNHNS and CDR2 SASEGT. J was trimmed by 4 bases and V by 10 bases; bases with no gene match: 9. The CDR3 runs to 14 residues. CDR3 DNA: TGTGCCACGATGACAGGGGTCGAGAATCAGCCCCAGCATTTT. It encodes CATMTGVENQPQHF.

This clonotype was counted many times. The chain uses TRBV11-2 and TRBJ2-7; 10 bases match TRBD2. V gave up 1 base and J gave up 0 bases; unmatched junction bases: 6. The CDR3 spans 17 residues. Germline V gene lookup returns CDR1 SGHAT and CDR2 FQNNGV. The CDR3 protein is CASSLGSSGGYSYEQYF. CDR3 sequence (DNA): TGTGCCAGCAGCTTAGGATCTAGCGGGGGATACTCCTACGAGCAGTACTTC.

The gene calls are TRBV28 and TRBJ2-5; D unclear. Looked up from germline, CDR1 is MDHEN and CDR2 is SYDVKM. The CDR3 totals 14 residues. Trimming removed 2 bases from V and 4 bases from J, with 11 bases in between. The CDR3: CASSLPHAGETQYF. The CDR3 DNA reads TGTGCCAGCAGTTTACCGCATGCAGGAGAGACCCAGTACTTC.

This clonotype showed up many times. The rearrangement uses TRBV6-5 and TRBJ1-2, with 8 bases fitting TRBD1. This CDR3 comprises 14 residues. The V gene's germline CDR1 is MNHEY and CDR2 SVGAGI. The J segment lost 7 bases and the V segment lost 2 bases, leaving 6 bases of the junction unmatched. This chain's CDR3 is CASSYRGQGGGYTF. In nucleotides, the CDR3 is TGTGCCAGCAGTTACCGAGGACAGGGCGGTGGCTACACCTTC.

The CDR3 protein is CASSLSLGNLAKNIQYF. CDR3 in DNA: TGTGCCAGCAGTTTATCGCTGGGGAATCTAGCCAAAAACATTCAGTACTTC. The chain combines TRBV27 with TRBJ2-4; D not certain. Trimming took 0 bases from V and 0 from J, leaving 12 bases between them. Germline CDR1 is MNHEY and CDR2 is SMNVEV (reference sequence). The CDR3 covers 17 residues.

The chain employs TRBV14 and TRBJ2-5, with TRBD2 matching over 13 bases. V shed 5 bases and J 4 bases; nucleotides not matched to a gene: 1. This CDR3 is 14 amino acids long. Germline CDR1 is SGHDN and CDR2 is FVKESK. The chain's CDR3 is CASSRLAGGETQYF. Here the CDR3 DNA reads TGTGCCAGCAGCAGACTAGCGGGAGGAGAGACCCAGTACTTC.

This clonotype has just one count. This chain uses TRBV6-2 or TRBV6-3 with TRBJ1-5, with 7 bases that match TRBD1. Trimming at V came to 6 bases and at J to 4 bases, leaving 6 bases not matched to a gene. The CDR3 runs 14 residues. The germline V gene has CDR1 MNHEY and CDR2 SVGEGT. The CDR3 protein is CASRWGTANQPQHF. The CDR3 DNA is TGTGCCAGCAGGTGGGGGACAGCAAATCAGCCCCAGCATTTT.

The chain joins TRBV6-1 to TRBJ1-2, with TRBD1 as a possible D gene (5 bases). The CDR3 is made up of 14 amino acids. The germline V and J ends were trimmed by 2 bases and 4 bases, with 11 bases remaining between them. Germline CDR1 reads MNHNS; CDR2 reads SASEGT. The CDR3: CASSEQTESYGYTF. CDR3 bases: TGTGCCAGCAGTGAACAGACAGAATCCTATGGCTACACCTTC.

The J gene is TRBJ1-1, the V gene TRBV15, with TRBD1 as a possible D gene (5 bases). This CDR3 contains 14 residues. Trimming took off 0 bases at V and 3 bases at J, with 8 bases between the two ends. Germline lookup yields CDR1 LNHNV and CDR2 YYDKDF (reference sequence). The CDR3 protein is CATSRDVGDTEAFF. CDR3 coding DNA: TGTGCCACCAGCAGAGATGTGGGGGACACTGAAGCTTTCTTT.

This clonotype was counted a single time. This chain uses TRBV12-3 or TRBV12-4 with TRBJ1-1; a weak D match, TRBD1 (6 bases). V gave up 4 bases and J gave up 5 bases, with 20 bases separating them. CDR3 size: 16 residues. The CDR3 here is CASSSLPRGSSTEAFF. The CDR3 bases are TGTGCCAGCAGTTCCCTTCCTAGGGGGTCAAGTACTGAAGCTTTCTTT.

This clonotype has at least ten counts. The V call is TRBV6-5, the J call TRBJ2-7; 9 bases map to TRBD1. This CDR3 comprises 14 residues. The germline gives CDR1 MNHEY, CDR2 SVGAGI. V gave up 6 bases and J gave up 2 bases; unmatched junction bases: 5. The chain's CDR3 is CASRGDRATYEQYF. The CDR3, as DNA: TGTGCCAGCAGGGGGGACAGGGCGACCTACGAGCAGTACTTC.

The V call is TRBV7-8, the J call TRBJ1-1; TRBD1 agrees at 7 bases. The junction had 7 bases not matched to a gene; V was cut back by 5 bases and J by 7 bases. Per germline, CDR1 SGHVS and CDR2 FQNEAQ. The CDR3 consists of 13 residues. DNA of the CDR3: TGTGCCAGCAGCCTACAGGGGAGGGATGAAGCTTTCTTT. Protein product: CASSLQGRDEAFF.

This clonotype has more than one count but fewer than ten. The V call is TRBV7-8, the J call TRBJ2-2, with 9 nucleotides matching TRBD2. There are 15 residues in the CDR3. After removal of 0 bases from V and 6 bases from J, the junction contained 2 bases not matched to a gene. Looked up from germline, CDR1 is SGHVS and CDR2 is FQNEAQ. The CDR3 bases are TGTGCCAGCAGCTTAGCGCTAGCGGGATCCGGGGAGCTGTTTTTT. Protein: CASSLALAGSGELFF.

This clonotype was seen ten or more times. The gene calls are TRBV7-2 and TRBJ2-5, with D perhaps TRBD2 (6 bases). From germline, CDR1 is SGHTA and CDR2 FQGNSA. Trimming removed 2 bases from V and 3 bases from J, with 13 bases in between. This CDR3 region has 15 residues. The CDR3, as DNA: TGTGCCAGCAGCTTATCCGAACTAGCAGAAGAGACCCAGTACTTC. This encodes CASSLSELAEETQYF.

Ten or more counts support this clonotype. CDR3 DNA: TGCGCCTTACTCCAGAGAACCGGAGCAGCTTTCTTT. Protein: CALLQRTGAAFF. This chain joins TRBV10-1 and TRBJ1-1, with D uncertain. CDR1 and CDR2 from the germline V gene are WNHNN and SYGVQD (reference sequence). V dropped 11 bases and J dropped 10 bases, with 20 bases sitting between them. This CDR3 contains 12 residues.

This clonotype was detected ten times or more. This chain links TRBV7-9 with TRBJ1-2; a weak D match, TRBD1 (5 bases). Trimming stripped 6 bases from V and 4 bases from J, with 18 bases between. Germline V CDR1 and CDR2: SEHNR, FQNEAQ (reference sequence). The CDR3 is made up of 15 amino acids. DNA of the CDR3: TGTGCCAGCAGTTCCACCGGGACGGGGTTCTATGGCTACACCTTC. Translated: CASSSTGTGFYGYTF.

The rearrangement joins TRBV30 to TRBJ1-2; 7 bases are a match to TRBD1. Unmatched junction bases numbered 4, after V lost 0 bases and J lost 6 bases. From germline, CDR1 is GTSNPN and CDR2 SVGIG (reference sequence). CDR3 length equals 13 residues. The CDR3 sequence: CAWSVATGHGYTF. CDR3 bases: TGTGCCTGGAGTGTAGCGACAGGGCATGGCTACACCTTC.

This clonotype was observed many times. CDR3 residues: CASSPQGTEAFF. CDR3 nucleotides: TGTGCCAGCAGCCCACAGGGGACTGAAGCTTTCTTT. The gene calls are TRBV12-3 or TRBV12-4 and TRBJ1-1; 7 nucleotides match TRBD1. This CDR3 contains 12 residues. With 6 bases clipped from V and 5 bases from J, the junction kept 3 bases outside the gene matches.

The CDR3 bases are TGTGCCAGCAGTTACTCAGGCCGGGACAGGGGGTTAGGGGGATATGGCTACACCTTC. It codes for CASSYSGRDRGLGGYGYTF. This chain joins TRBV6-2 or TRBV6-3 and TRBJ1-2; TRBD1 aligns across 11 bases. J was trimmed by 5 bases and V by 0 bases; bases with no gene match: 14. Germline V gives CDR1 MNHEY, CDR2 SVGEGT. The CDR3 covers 19 residues.